This TCR beta chain was sequenced during a study of regulatory T cells in long-lasting Graves disease. Study-wide results and limits: Persistent disease exhibited a predilection for TRBV28, TRBJ1-2 and TRBJ2-5.

To note about this clonotype: As yet, its antigen is unknown. This may be a read error, as it is one base from a much larger clone.

This CDR3 is built from 20 residues. Regarding time point: newly diagnosed GD, antithyroid drugs for less than 3 months. PBMC RNA was the source of the TCR library. Combining iRepertoire HTBI primers with Arm-PCR of CDR3 regions, the authors built TCR beta libraries. One entry per CDR3 protein results from TCRdb running MiXCR on the multiplex PCR reads. Of some 500,000 distinct CDR3 sequences in the sample, approximately 16% were seen once. These same records also appear under a second study, on T cells in Graves' hyperthyroidism and ophthalmopathy. From that report: Exclusion criteria comprised uncontrolled infection, other autoimmune disease, pregnancy or lactation. TCR CDR3 underwent first-round RT-PCR with the HTBI primer set.

This clonotype originated in a woman in her forties or fifties with Graves disease. The sequencing here drew on peripheral blood mononuclear cells (PBMCs), taken at new diagnosis, from a patient treated with antithyroid drugs. The chain carries TRBV12-3 or TRBV12-4 and TRBJ2-2; weak D call: TRBD2 (6 bases). This chain's CDR3 is CVSSPRLGLPGLLDTGELFF. The CDR3 region has the DNA TGTGTCAGCAGTCCCCGCCTGGGACTTCCGGGGTTACTGGACACCGGGGAGCTGTTTTTT.